A single T cell receptor beta chain is shown here with its context. Clones were read by immunoSEQ multiplex PCR, and TCRdb kept only the in-frame ones, dropping some. Here the sample spans tens of thousands of clones, about four fifths being singletons. The data belong to a study of control samples from healthy donors and cancer patients. CDR3 size: 13 residues. V was shortened by 5 bases and J by 8 bases, with 15 bases between the two germline ends. This sequence was found in a woman between 50 and 59 years old with lung cancer. Material: PBMCs. The V and J genes are TRBV12-3 or TRBV12-4 and TRBJ1-2; TRBD1 is a possible D gene (6 bases). The CDR3 loop is CASSRQESSGYTF. In nucleotides, the CDR3 is TGTGCCAGCAGTCGACAGGAGTCCTCCGGCTACACCTTC.